These T cell receptor beta chains were read from a single sample in a study of blood T cells in healthy people across ages. TCRdb recomputed calls from the 5' RACE reads with MiXCR, one row per CDR3 protein. The sample holds about 1.4 million distinct CDR3 sequences, 55% to 75% seen once. The source material was blood. Source of these receptors: a man aged 18 to 30 in good health. The CDR3 runs from the conserved cysteine through the conserved F or W. Fields, in order: J gene, V gene, D gene, clone size, CDR3 DNA, CDR3 protein. The D gene is left open where the match is weak. A row's size may be missing; if present it is once, few, many or a size class.

j_gene: TRBJ2-3; v_gene: TRBV25-1; d_gene: TRBD1; abundance: -; CDR3nt: TGTGCCAGCAGTGGTCAGGGGGTGACAGATACGCAGTATTTT; CDR3aa: CASSGQGVTDTQYF
j_gene: TRBJ2-5; v_gene: TRBV12-3/TRBV12-4; d_gene: -; abundance: -; CDR3nt: TGTGCCAGCAGCTTAGATACCGGGACGTTACAAGAGGCCCAGTACTTC; CDR3aa: CASSLDTGTLQEAQYF
j_gene: TRBJ1-1; v_gene: TRBV29-1; d_gene: -; abundance: few; CDR3nt: TGCAGCGTAACCGATACACGCAGGGCAAACACTGAAGCTTTCTTT; CDR3aa: CSVTDTRRANTEAFF
j_gene: TRBJ2-1; v_gene: TRBV4-3; d_gene: -; abundance: -; CDR3nt: TGCGCCGGCAGCCAAGATTACGTGGGGAGAGCCTACAATGAGCAGTTCTTC; CDR3aa: CAGSQDYVGRAYNEQFF
j_gene: TRBJ2-7; v_gene: TRBV9; d_gene: -; abundance: -; CDR3nt: TGTGCCAGCAGCGTAGGCGCGCAGGGCTACGAGCAGTACTTC; CDR3aa: CASSVGAQGYEQYF
j_gene: TRBJ2-7; v_gene: TRBV12-3/TRBV12-4; d_gene: -; abundance: few; CDR3nt: TGTGCCAGCAGCCCAGCCGACAGCTACGAGCAGTACTTC; CDR3aa: CASSPADSYEQYF
j_gene: TRBJ2-7; v_gene: TRBV12-3/TRBV12-4; d_gene: -; abundance: -; CDR3nt: TGTGCCAGCAGTGTAGGGGAAGGCGGCGAGCAGTACTTC; CDR3aa: CASSVGEGGEQYF
j_gene: TRBJ1-5; v_gene: TRBV4-2; d_gene: -; abundance: -; CDR3nt: TGTGCCAGCAGCCAAGATTGGGAGGGAGACAATCAGCCCCAGCATTTT; CDR3aa: CASSQDWEGDNQPQHF
j_gene: TRBJ2-3; v_gene: TRBV27; d_gene: -; abundance: -; CDR3nt: TGTGCCAGCAGTCAACCCCGGGAACTTAGCACAGATACGCAGTATTTT; CDR3aa: CASSQPRELSTDTQYF
j_gene: TRBJ2-7; v_gene: TRBV7-2; d_gene: TRBD2; abundance: -; CDR3nt: TGTGCCAGCAGCTTCGGAGGACTAGCGGGAACGGGCACCTACGAGCAGTACTTC; CDR3aa: CASSFGGLAGTGTYEQYF
j_gene: TRBJ2-1; v_gene: TRBV27; d_gene: TRBD2; abundance: -; CDR3nt: TGTGCCAGCAGTTTAGCGGGGGATTGGGAAAATGAGCAGTTCTTC; CDR3aa: CASSLAGDWENEQFF
j_gene: TRBJ2-5; v_gene: TRBV6-1; d_gene: -; abundance: -; CDR3nt: TGTGCCAGCACCGGAGACATGAAAGAGACCCAGTACTTC; CDR3aa: CASTGDMKETQYF
j_gene: TRBJ1-2; v_gene: TRBV6-5; d_gene: TRBD1; abundance: -; CDR3nt: TGTGCCAGCAGCTACAGGGGACAGCACTATGGCTACACCTTC; CDR3aa: CASSYRGQHYGYTF
j_gene: TRBJ2-1; v_gene: TRBV7-9; d_gene: TRBD2; abundance: -; CDR3nt: TGTGCCAGCAGCTCTTCCCTAGCGGGGGAGCAGTTCTTC; CDR3aa: CASSSSLAGEQFF
j_gene: TRBJ2-1; v_gene: TRBV9; d_gene: TRBD2; abundance: few; CDR3nt: TGTGCCAGCAGCGTAGAACTAGCGGGGCTATACAATGAGCAGTTCTTC; CDR3aa: CASSVELAGLYNEQFF
j_gene: TRBJ2-5; v_gene: TRBV13; d_gene: -; abundance: -; CDR3nt: TGTGCCAGCAGCTTAGACTATAGGGATGAGCAGTACTTC; CDR3aa: CASSLDYRDEQYF
j_gene: TRBJ2-1; v_gene: TRBV7-9; d_gene: -; abundance: -; CDR3nt: TGTGCCAGCAGCTTTCAGGGCGATGAGCAGTTCTTC; CDR3aa: CASSFQGDEQFF
j_gene: TRBJ2-1; v_gene: TRBV30; d_gene: -; abundance: -; CDR3nt: TGTGCCTGGACCCCGGGTGGATCGCAGTTCTTC; CDR3aa: CAWTPGGSQFF
j_gene: TRBJ2-7; v_gene: TRBV5-1; d_gene: -; abundance: many; CDR3nt: TGCGCCAGCAGCATAAGTGCAGGGGCGTTCTCCTACGAGCAGTACTTC; CDR3aa: CASSISAGAFSYEQYF
j_gene: TRBJ2-7; v_gene: TRBV4-3; d_gene: TRBD1; abundance: -; CDR3nt: TGCGCCAGCGGCCCAGGGGGCTCCGGCTACGAGCAGTACTTC; CDR3aa: CASGPGGSGYEQYF
j_gene: TRBJ2-7; v_gene: TRBV25-1; d_gene: TRBD1; abundance: -; CDR3nt: TGTGCCAGTACGACAGGGTCTATCGGCGAGCAGTACTTC; CDR3aa: CASTTGSIGEQYF
j_gene: TRBJ2-5; v_gene: TRBV29-1; d_gene: -; abundance: -; CDR3nt: TGCAGCGTTGGCGGGATGGAGCCCTACAATGAGCAGTACTTC; CDR3aa: CSVGGMEPYNEQYF
j_gene: TRBJ1-2; v_gene: TRBV6-5; d_gene: TRBD1; abundance: -; CDR3nt: TGTGCCAGCAGTTTAACAGGGGTTCGTGGCTACACCTTC; CDR3aa: CASSLTGVRGYTF
j_gene: TRBJ2-6; v_gene: TRBV7-9; d_gene: TRBD1; abundance: few; CDR3nt: TGTGCCAGCAGCTTCGAGACAGGGATCTCTGGGGCCAACGTCCTGACTTTC; CDR3aa: CASSFETGISGANVLTF
j_gene: TRBJ2-5; v_gene: TRBV7-2; d_gene: -; abundance: -; CDR3nt: TGTGCCAGCAGCTTTATCCCACGAAGAGTACAGGGCCAAGAGACCCAGTACTTC; CDR3aa: CASSFIPRRVQGQETQYF
j_gene: TRBJ2-5; v_gene: TRBV29-1; d_gene: TRBD2; abundance: -; CDR3nt: TGCAGCGTTCGCGGGAGCCCTCAAGAGACCCAGTACTTC; CDR3aa: CSVRGSPQETQYF
j_gene: TRBJ2-3; v_gene: TRBV29-1; d_gene: -; abundance: -; CDR3nt: TGCAGCGTTAAGGGACCAAACACAGATACGCAGTATTTT; CDR3aa: CSVKGPNTDTQYF
j_gene: TRBJ2-2; v_gene: TRBV27; d_gene: -; abundance: -; CDR3nt: TGTGCCAGCAGTTTCAACGTCGGAGGTTTGGGGGAGCTGTTTTTT; CDR3aa: CASSFNVGGLGELFF
j_gene: TRBJ2-6; v_gene: TRBV12-3/TRBV12-4; d_gene: -; abundance: -; CDR3nt: TGTGCCGGGGGTGAAACTGGGGCCAACGTCCTGACTTTC; CDR3aa: CAGGETGANVLTF
j_gene: TRBJ2-7; v_gene: TRBV4-1; d_gene: -; abundance: once; CDR3nt: TGCGCCAGCAGCCAAGAGGGGGTCGGCTACGAGCAGTACTTC; CDR3aa: CASSQEGVGYEQYF
j_gene: TRBJ2-1; v_gene: TRBV20-1; d_gene: -; abundance: few; CDR3nt: TGCAGTGCTAGGAGATCACTCAGGGGGGAATACAATGAGCAGTTCTTC; CDR3aa: CSARRSLRGEYNEQFF
j_gene: TRBJ2-5; v_gene: TRBV29-1; d_gene: -; abundance: few; CDR3nt: TGCAGCGCGGGCGCGTATAAGGGAGAGACCCAGTACTTC; CDR3aa: CSAGAYKGETQYF
j_gene: TRBJ2-7; v_gene: TRBV9; d_gene: TRBD1; abundance: -; CDR3nt: TGTGCCAGCAGCGGAACAGGGGTCGGCGAGCAGTACTTC; CDR3aa: CASSGTGVGEQYF
j_gene: TRBJ2-2; v_gene: TRBV27; d_gene: -; abundance: -; CDR3nt: TGTGCCAGCAGTTTGCCCTGGGGGAAGGGGGAGCTGTTTTTT; CDR3aa: CASSLPWGKGELFF
j_gene: TRBJ2-7; v_gene: TRBV20-1; d_gene: -; abundance: few; CDR3nt: TGCAGTGCAACCCGGGTTCCAAGAGCCTACGAGCAGTACTTC; CDR3aa: CSATRVPRAYEQYF
j_gene: TRBJ2-3; v_gene: TRBV12-3/TRBV12-4; d_gene: -; abundance: -; CDR3nt: TGTGCCAGCAGCAGAAATAGCGGCCTCACAGATACGCAGTATTTT; CDR3aa: CASSRNSGLTDTQYF
j_gene: TRBJ2-7; v_gene: TRBV20-1; d_gene: -; abundance: -; CDR3nt: TGCAGTGCTAGTCAGATACAGGGATCCTACGAGCAGTACTTC; CDR3aa: CSASQIQGSYEQYF
j_gene: TRBJ2-7; v_gene: TRBV6-2/TRBV6-3; d_gene: -; abundance: -; CDR3nt: TGTGCCACAACTCGGGACGGAGGCTACGAGCAGTACTTC; CDR3aa: CATTRDGGYEQYF
j_gene: TRBJ2-2; v_gene: TRBV5-1; d_gene: TRBD2; abundance: -; CDR3nt: TGCGCCAGCAGCCTGGGGACTAGCGGGAGTGGCACCGGGGAGCTGTTTTTT; CDR3aa: CASSLGTSGSGTGELFF
j_gene: TRBJ2-1; v_gene: TRBV29-1; d_gene: -; abundance: -; CDR3nt: TGCAGCGTTGGAGGGCGGGTTGATGGGTATGAGCAGTTCTTC; CDR3aa: CSVGGRVDGYEQFF
j_gene: TRBJ1-2; v_gene: TRBV14; d_gene: -; abundance: -; CDR3nt: TGTGCCAGCAGCCAAGTCGCAACAGGGTCTAATGGCTACACCTTC; CDR3aa: CASSQVATGSNGYTF
j_gene: TRBJ2-7; v_gene: TRBV4-1; d_gene: TRBD2; abundance: -; CDR3nt: TGCGCCAGCAGCCAAGAGGGACTAGCGCTTTACGAGCAGTACTTC; CDR3aa: CASSQEGLALYEQYF